This T cell receptor (beta chain) originates from a study of blood T cell repertoires in COVID-19. Study summary: Acute and convalescent COVID-19 samples came from the United States, Italy and Spain. PBMCs, B-cell-depleted T cells, or T cells were the source of the cDNA or gDNA that made up the material.

Study processing details: Scientists estimated how many nucleated cells there were by amplifying reference gene primers. Repertoires were generated with immunoSEQ multiplex PCR, while TCRdb's copy carries only in-frame clones and drops some. The V and J calls and clone size were taken over from that table, and D and trimming were inferred from the DNA. Of about 220,000 clones in the sample, 82% were seen once. The CDR3 has 16 amino acids. V lost 2 bases to trimming and J lost 4 bases; unmatched junction nucleotides: 8. The germline V gene has CDR1 MNHNS and CDR2 SASEGT. J is TRBJ1-2 and V is TRBV6-1; 9 bases are shared with TRBD1. Input material: peripheral blood. The TCR comes from a woman of 80 years or more with acute or convalescent COVID-19. This CDR3 reads CASSELLTGGTYGYTF. The CDR3 coding sequence is TGTGCCAGCAGTGAACTTTTGACAGGGGGGACCTATGGCTACACCTTC.